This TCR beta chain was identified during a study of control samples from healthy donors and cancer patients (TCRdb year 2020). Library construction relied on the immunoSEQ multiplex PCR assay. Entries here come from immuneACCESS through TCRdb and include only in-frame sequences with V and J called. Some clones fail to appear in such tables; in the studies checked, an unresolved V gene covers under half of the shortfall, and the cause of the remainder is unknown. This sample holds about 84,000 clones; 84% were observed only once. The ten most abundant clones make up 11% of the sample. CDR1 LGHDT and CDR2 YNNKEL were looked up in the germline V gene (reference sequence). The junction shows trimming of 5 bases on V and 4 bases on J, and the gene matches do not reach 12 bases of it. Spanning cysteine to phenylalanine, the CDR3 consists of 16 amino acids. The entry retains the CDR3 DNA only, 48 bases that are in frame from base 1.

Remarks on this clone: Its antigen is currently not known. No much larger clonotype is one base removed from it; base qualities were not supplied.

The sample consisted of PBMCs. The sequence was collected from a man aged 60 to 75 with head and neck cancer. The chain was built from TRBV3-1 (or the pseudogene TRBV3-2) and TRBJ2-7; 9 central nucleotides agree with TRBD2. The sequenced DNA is TGTGCCAGCAGCGGATCTTATAGCGGGAGAGGGTACGAGCAGTACTTC. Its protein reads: CASSGSYSGRGYEQYF.